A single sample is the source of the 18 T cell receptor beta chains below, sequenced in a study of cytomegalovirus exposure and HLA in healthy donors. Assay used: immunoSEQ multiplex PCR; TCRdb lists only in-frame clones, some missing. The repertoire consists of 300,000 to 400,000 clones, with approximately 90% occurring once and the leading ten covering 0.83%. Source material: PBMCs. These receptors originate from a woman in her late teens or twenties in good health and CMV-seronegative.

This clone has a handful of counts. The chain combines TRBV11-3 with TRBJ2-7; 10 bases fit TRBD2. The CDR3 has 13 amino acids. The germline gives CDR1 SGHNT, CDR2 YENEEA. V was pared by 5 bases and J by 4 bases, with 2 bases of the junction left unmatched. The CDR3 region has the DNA TGTGCCAGCAGCCCGACTAGCGGGTACGAGCAGTACTTC. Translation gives CASSPTSGYEQYF.

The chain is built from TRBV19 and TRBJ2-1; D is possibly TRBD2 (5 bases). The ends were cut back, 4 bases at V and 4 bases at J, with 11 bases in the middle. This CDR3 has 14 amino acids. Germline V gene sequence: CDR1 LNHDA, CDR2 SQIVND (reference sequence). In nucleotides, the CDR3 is TGTGCCAGTAGTACCGGGGTTCTTTACAATGAGCAGTTCTTC. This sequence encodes CASSTGVLYNEQFF. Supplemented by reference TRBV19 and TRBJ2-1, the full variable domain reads DGGITQSPKYLFRKEGQNVTLSCEQNLNHDAMYWYRQDPGQGLRLIYYSQIVNDFQKGDIAEGYSVSREKKESFPLTVTSAQKNPTAFYLCASSTGVLYNEQFFGPGTRLTVL.

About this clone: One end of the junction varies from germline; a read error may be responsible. CDR3: CASSLEASTYTQYF. The CDR3 DNA reads TGTGCCAGCAGCTTAGAGGCTAGCACATATACGCAGTATTTT. This sequence joins TRBV7-9 and TRBJ2-3; D is perhaps TRBD2 (5 bases). The CDR3 is 14 residues long. Germline assignment: CDR1 SEHNR and CDR2 FQNEAQ (reference sequence). Together with reference TRBV7-9 and TRBJ2-3, the CDR3 gives the full variable domain: DTGVSQNPRHKITKRGQNVTFRCDPISEHNRLYWYRQTLGQGPEFLTYFQNEAQLEKSRLLSDRFSAERPKGSFSTLEIQRTEQGDSAMYLCASSLEASTYTQYFGPGTRLTVL.

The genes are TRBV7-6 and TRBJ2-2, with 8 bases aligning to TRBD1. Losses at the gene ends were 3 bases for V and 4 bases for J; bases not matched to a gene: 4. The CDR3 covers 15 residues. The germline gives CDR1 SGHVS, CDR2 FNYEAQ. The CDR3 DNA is TGTGCCAGCAGCTTCGACAGGGGAGGCACCGGGGAGCTGTTTTTT. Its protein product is CASSFDRGGTGELFF.

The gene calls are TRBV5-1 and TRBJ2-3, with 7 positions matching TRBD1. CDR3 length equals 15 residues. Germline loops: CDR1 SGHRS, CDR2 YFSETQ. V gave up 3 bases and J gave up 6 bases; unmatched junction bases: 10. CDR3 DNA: TGCGCCAGCAGCTCGACAGGGTCGGTAAGCGATACGCAGTATTTT. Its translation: CASSSTGSVSDTQYF.

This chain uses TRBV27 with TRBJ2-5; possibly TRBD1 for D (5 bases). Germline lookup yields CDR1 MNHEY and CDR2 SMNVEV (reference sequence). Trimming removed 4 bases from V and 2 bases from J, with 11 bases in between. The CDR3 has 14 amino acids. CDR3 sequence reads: CASSSVDRQETQYF. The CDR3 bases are TGTGCCAGCAGTTCAGTAGACAGACAAGAGACCCAGTACTTC.

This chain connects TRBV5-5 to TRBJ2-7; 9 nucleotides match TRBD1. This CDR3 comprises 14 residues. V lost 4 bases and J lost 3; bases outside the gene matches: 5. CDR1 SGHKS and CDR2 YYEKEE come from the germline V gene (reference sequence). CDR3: CASSRGQGNYEQYF. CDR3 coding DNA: TGTGCCAGCAGCCGGGGACAGGGAAACTACGAGCAGTACTTC.

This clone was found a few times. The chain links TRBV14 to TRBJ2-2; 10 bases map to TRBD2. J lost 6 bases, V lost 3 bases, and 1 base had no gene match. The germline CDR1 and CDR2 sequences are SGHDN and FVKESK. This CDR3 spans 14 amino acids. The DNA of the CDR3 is TGTGCCAGCAGCCACAGCGGGGGGGCCGGGGAGCTGTTTTTT. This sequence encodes CASSHSGGAGELFF.

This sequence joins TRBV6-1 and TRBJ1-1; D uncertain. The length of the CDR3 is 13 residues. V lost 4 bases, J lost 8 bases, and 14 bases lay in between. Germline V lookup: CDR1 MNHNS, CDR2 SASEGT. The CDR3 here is CASSVTVKAEAFF. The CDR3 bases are TGTGCCAGCAGTGTTACGGTCAAAGCGGAAGCTTTCTTT.

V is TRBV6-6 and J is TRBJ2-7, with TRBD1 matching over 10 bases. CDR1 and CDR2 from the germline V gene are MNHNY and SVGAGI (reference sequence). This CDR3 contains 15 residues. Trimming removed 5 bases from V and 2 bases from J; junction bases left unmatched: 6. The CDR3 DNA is TGTGCCAGCAGTACCCGTGGACAGGGGGCCTACGAGCAGTACTTC. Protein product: CASSTRGQGAYEQYF.

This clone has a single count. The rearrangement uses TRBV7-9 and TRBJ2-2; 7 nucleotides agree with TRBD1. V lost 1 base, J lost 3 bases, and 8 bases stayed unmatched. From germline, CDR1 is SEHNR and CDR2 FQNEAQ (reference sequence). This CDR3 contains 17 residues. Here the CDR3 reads CASSLDNRDSYTGELFF. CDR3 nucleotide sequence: TGTGCCAGCAGCTTAGATAACCGGGACAGCTACACCGGGGAGCTGTTTTTT.

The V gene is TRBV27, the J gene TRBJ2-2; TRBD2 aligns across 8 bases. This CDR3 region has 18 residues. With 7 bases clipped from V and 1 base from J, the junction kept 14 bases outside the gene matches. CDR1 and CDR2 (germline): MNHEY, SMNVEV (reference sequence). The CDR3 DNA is TGTGCCAGCACTCAGGCCGGGGGGCTAGCGGGGAACACCGGGGAGCTGTTTTTT. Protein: CASTQAGGLAGNTGELFF.

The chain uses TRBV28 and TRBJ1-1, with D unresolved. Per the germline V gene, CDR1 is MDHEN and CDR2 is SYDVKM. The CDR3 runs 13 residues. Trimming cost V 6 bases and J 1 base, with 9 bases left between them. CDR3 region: CASRMTWNTEAFF. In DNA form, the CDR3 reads TGTGCCAGCAGGATGACTTGGAACACTGAAGCTTTCTTT.

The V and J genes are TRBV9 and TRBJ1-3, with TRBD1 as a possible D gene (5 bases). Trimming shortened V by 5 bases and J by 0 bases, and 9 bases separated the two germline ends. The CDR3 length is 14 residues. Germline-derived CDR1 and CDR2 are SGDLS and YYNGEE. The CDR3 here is CASRGRDSGNTIYF. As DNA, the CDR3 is TGTGCCAGCAGGGGCAGGGACTCTGGAAACACCATATATTTT. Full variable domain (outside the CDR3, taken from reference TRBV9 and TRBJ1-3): DSGVTQTPKHLITATGQRVTLRCSPRSGDLSVYWYQQSLDQGLQFLIQYYNGEERAKGNILERFSAQQFPDLHSELNLSSLELGDSALYFCASRGRDSGNTIYFGEGSWLTVV.

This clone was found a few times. CDR3 region: CASSSGTGNTEAFF. Written as DNA, the CDR3 is TGTGCCAGCAGCTCCGGGACAGGGAACACTGAAGCTTTCTTT. This chain joins TRBV7-6 and TRBJ1-1; 8 bases agree with TRBD1. Germline CDR1 is SGHVS and CDR2 is FNYEAQ. J lost 1 base, V lost 4 bases, and 2 bases had no gene match. The CDR3 has 14 residues.

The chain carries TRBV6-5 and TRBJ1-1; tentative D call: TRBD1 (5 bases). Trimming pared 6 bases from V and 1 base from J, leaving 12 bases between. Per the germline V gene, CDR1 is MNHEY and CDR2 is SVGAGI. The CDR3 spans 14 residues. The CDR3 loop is CASRTWGENTEAFF. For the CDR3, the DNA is TGTGCCAGCAGGACGTGGGGGGAGAACACTGAAGCTTTCTTT.

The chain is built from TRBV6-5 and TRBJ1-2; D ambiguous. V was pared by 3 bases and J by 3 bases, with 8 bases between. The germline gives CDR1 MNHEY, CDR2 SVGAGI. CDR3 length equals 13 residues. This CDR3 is CASSYSGYYGYTF. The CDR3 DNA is TGTGCCAGCAGTTATTCGGGGTACTATGGCTACACCTTC.

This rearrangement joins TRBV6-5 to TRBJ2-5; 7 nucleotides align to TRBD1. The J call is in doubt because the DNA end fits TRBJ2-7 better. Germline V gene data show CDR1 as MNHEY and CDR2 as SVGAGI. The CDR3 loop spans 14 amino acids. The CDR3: CASTGGQLGYEQYF. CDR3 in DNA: TGTGCCAGCACAGGGGGACAGTTGGGCTACGAGCAGTACTTC.